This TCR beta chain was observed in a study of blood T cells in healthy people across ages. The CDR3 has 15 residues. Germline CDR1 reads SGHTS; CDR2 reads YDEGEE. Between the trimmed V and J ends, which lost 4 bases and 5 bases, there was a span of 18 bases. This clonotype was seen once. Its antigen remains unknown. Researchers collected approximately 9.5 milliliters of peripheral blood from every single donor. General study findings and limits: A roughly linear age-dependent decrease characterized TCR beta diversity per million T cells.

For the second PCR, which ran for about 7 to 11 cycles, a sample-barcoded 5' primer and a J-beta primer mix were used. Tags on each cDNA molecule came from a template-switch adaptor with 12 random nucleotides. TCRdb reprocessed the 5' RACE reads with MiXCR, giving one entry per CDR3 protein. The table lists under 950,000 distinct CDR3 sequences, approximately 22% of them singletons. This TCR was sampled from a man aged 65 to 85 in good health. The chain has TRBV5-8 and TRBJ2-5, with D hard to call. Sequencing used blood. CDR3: CASSRAQFYGETQYF. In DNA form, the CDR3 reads TGTGCCAGCAGCCGTGCTCAATTTTACGGGGAGACCCAGTACTTC.